This T cell receptor beta chain appears in the sequencing data of a study of monozygotic twins with inflammatory bowel disease (dated by TCRdb to the late 2010s). Broadly, across the study: In total, 30 or so monozygotic twin pairs made up the full study: 19 Danish pairs, all IBD-discordant, plus nine German pairs, of which four were IBD-concordant and five were IBD-discordant. The search for disease-associated traits relied mainly on comparing, within discordant pairs, IBD patients with their genetically identical healthy co-twins. Each individual had, on average, about 151 000 unique TCRalpha sequences and 181 000 unique TCRbeta sequences available for analysis. Broad study findings and their caveats: No single strong signal or clonotype linked to IBD turned up in the results, so the idea that one exists was not supported. Repertoire similarity did not differ between concordant and discordant twins, which could be due to limited statistical power. The analysis was unable to tell different T cell subtypes apart. Compared with healthy twins, IBD patients had fewer clonotypes in common with other individuals, a difference most pronounced in patients showing signs of disease activity. Measured by the inverse Simpson index, TCRbeta repertoire diversity was lower in IBD patients than in their healthy co-twins. Differing immunosuppressive treatments among patients may have added background noise and inter-individual variability to the repertoires.

CDR1 and CDR2 (SGDLS, YYNGEE) derive from the germline V gene. The CDR3 runs 16 amino acids, cysteine and phenylalanine included. No DNA sequence was recorded. The library was built by means of 5' RACE. For each TCR library, approximately 3.5 ug of total RNA was used. For each sample, cDNA synthesis with SMARTScribe reverse transcriptase was split into eight separate reactions. During cDNA synthesis, template switching introduced unique molecular identifiers that contained a 6-nucleotide sample barcode. TCRalpha and TCRbeta cDNA was amplified by two nested PCRs of 16 and 9 cycles, with bead purification after each PCR. Before amplification, cDNA was treated with uracil DNA-glycosylase and purified using the QIAquick PCR purification kit. In the second PCR, Illumina TruSeq-compatible adapters and sample-specific barcodes were added. TapeStation and Qubit were used to check library quality and concentration, and around 5.2 ng of each library went into the pool. Sequencing of the pooled libraries was done on an Illumina HiSeq2500 single-index Rapid Run using custom sequencing primers and 2 x 100 bp reads. The paper's data handling went like this. UMI-based consensus assembly with MiGEC version 1.2.6 was used to correct PCR and sequencing errors. MiXCR version 2.1.1 handled V(D)J alignment, clonotype assembly and CDR3 extraction. To normalise gene usage, clonotype sharing and MAIT/NKT TCR abundance, the analysis used the top 1000, 10 000 and 20 000 clonotypes per sample. Diversity was computed as the inverse Simpson index with the vegan R package after downsampling to 27 000 UMIs. Paired Mann-Whitney U tests were applied to discordant twin pairs, and Benjamini-Hochberg correction was used for multiple testing. TCRdb reprocessed the raw reads; every CDR3 protein sequence is a single record, and DNA is not supplied. These V and J calls originate from TCRdb's pipeline instead of the authors' own analysis. This sample's clone table shows about 160,000 distinct CDR3 sequences. 2.8% of the sample comes from the top ten.

From each donor, an approximately 2.7 ml peripheral blood sample was collected into PAXgene tubes and kept at -80 degrees C. Without any T cell sorting, total RNA was extracted from whole blood using the PAXgene blood miRNA kit on an automated QIAcube. Peripheral blood from monozygotic twin pairs, either concordant or discordant for inflammatory bowel disease, underwent deep TCRalpha and TCRbeta repertoire profiling that used unique molecular barcoding. Smoking habits were recorded for all twin pairs, and each individual was classified as a current, former or never smoker. As to this clonotype: The specificity of this receptor is unknown.

The sequence was collected from a human donor with ulcerative colitis or Crohn's disease, or a healthy co-twin of an affected twin (not recorded which). The rearranged segments are TRBV9 and TRBJ1-6. Sequencing input: blood. CDR3 protein: CASSESSALYNSPLHF.